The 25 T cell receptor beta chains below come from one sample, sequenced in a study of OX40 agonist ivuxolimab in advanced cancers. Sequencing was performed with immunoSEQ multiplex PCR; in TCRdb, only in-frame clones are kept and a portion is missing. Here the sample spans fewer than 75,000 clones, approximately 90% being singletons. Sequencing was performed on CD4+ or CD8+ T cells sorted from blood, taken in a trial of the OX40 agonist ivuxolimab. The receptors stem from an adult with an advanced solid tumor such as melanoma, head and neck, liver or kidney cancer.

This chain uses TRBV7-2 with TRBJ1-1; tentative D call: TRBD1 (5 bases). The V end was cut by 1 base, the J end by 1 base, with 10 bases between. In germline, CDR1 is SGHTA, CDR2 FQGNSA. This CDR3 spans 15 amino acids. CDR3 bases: TGTGCCAGCAGCTTAGGGGGGTTGTGGAACACTGAAGCTTTCTTT. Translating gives CASSLGGLWNTEAFF. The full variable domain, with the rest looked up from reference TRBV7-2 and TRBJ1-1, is GAGVSQSPSNKVTEKGKDVELRCDPISGHTALYWYRQSLGQGLEFLIYFQGNSAPDKSGLPSDRFSAERTGGSVSTLTIQRTQQEDSAVYLCASSLGGLWNTEAFFGQGTRLTVV.

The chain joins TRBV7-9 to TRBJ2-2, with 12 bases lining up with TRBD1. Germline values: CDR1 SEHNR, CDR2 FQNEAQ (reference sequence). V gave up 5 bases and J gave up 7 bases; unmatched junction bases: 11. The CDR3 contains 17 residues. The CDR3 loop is CASSRDRGLKGGGELFF. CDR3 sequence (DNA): TGTGCCAGCAGCCGGGACAGGGGGCTAAAGGGCGGCGGGGAGCTGTTTTTT.

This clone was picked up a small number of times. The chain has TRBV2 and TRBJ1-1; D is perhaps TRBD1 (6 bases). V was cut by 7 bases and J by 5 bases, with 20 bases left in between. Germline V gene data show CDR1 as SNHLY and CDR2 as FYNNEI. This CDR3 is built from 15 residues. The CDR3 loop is CASTGKQGMETEAFF. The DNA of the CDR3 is TGTGCCAGCACCGGAAAACAGGGAATGGAGACTGAAGCTTTCTTT.

CDR3 nucleotides: TGTGCCAGCAGTGAAGGGGGAGCGGGGGCCAATGAGCAGTTCTTC. Encoded protein: CASSEGGAGANEQFF. The chain couples TRBV6-1 to TRBJ2-1, with TRBD2 matching 8 bases. The CDR3 covers 15 residues. The trim removed 1 base at V and 6 bases at J, leaving 5 bases unmatched. CDR1 is MNHNS and CDR2 is SASEGT in the germline V gene.

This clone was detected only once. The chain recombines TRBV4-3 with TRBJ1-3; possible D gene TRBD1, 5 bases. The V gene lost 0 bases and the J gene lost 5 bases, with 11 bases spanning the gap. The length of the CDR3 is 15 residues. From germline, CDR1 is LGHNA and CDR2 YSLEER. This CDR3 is CASSQEWGDRNTIYF. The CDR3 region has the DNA TGCGCCAGCAGCCAAGAATGGGGGGATAGAAACACCATATATTTT.

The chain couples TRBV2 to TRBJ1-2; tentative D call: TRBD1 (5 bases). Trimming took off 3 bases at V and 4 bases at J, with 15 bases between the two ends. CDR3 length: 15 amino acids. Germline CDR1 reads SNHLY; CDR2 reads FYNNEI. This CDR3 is CASSEGDGILYGYTF. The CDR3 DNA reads TGTGCCAGCAGTGAGGGGGACGGCATTCTCTATGGCTACACCTTC.

The CDR3: CATSRGQAYNEKLFF. DNA for the CDR3: TGTGCCACCAGCAGAGGACAGGCCTATAATGAAAAACTGTTTTTT. The V and J genes are TRBV15 and TRBJ1-4; possibly TRBD1 for D (6 bases). Trimming stripped 1 base from V and 4 bases from J, with 10 bases between. The germline gives CDR1 LNHNV, CDR2 YYDKDF (reference sequence). This CDR3 comprises 15 residues. Complete variable domain (other parts from reference TRBV15 and TRBJ1-4): DAMVIQNPRYQVTQFGKPVTLSCSQTLNHNVMYWYQQKSSQAPKLLFHYYDKDFNNEADTPDNFQSRRPNTSFCFLDIRSPGLGDTAMYLCATSRGQAYNEKLFFGSGTQLSVL.

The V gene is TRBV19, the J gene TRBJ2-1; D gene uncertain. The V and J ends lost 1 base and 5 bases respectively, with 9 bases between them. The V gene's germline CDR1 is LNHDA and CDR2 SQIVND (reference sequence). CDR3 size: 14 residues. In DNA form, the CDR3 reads TGTGCCAGTAGTATAGGTCCGAACAACAATGAGCAGTTCTTC. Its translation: CASSIGPNNNEQFF.

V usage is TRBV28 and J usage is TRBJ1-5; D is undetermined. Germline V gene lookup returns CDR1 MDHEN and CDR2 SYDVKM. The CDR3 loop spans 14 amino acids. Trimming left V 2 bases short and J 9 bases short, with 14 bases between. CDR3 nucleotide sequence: TGTGCCAGCAGTTTACTGGGCCCCCCCGGGCCCCAGCATTTT. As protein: CASSLLGPPGPQHF.

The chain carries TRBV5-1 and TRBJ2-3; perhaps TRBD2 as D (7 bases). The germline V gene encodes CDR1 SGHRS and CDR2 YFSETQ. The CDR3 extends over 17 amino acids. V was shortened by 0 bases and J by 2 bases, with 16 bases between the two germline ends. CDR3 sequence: CASSLAGGLATTDTQYF. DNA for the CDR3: TGCGCCAGCAGCTTGGCCGGGGGGCTAGCGACCACAGATACGCAGTATTTT.

CDR3 sequence: CASTGTSGSNEQFF. The CDR3 nucleotides read TGTGCCAGCACCGGGACTAGCGGGAGTAATGAGCAGTTCTTC. V usage is TRBV28 and J usage is TRBJ2-1; 14 bases align to TRBD2. The CDR3 runs to 14 residues. The junction had 3 bases not matched to a gene; V was cut back by 7 bases and J by 7 bases. In germline, CDR1 is MDHEN, CDR2 SYDVKM.

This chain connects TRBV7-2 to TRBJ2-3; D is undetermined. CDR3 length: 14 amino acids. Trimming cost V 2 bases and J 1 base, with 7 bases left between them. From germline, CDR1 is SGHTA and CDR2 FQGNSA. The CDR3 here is CASSLRSRTDTQYF. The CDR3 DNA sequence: TGTGCCAGCAGCTTAAGGTCCCGCACAGATACGCAGTATTTT.

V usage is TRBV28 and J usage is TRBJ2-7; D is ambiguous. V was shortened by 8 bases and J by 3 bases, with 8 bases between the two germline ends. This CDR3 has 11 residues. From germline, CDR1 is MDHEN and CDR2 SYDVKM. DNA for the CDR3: TGTGCCAGCCTCCAGCACTACGAGCAGTACTTC. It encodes CASLQHYEQYF.

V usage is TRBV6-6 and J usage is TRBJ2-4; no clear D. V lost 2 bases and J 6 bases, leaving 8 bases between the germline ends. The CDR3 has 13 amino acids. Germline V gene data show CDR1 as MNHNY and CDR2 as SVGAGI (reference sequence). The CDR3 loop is CASSYDGRNIQYF. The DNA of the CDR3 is TGTGCCAGCAGTTACGACGGTCGAAACATTCAGTACTTC.

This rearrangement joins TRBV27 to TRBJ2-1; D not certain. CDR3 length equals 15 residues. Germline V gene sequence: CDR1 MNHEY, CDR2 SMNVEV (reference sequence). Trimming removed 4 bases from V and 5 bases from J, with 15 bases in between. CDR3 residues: CASSYRSQVNNEQFF. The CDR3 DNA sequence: TGTGCCAGCAGTTACCGGTCCCAGGTGAACAATGAGCAGTTCTTC.

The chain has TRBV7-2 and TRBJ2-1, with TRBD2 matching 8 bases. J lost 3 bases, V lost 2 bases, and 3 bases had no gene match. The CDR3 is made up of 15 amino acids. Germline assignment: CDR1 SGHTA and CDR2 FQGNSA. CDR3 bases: TGTGCCAGCAGCTTATCTAGCGGGTTCTACAATGAGCAGTTCTTC. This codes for CASSLSSGFYNEQFF.

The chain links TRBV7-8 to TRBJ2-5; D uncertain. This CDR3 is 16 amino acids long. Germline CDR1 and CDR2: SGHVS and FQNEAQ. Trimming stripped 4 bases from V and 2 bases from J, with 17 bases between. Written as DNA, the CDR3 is TGTGCCAGCAGCTCGCGAGGCGCCTTGATTCAAGAGACCCAGTACTTC. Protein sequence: CASSSRGALIQETQYF.

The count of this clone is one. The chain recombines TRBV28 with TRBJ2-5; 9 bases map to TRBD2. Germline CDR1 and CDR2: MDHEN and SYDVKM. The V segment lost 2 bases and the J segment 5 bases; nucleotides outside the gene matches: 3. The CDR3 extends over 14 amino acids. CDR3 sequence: CASSLSGGSETQYF. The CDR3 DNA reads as TGTGCCAGCAGTTTAAGCGGGGGGTCGGAGACCCAGTACTTC.

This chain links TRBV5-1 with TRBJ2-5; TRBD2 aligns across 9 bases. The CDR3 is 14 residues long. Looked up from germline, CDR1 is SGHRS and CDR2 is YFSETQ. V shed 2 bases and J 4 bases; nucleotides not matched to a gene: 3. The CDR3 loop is CASSFYSGRETQYF. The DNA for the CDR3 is TGCGCCAGCAGCTTCTATAGCGGGAGAGAGACCCAGTACTTC.

CDR3 sequence (DNA): TGTGCCAGCAGCGTAGGGGGAGGGGGCAGTGAGACCCAGTACTTC. This sequence encodes CASSVGGGGSETQYF. The rearrangement uses TRBV9 and TRBJ2-5; the D gene could be TRBD1 or TRBD2 (7 bases each). CDR3 size: 15 residues. V gave up 0 bases and J gave up 5 bases, with 14 bases separating them. Germline values: CDR1 SGDLS, CDR2 YYNGEE.

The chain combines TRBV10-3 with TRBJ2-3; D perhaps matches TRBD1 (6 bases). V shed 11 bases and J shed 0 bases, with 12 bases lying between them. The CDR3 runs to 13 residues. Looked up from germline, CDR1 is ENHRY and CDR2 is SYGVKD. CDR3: CASEGGSTDTQYF. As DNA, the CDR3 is TGTGCCTCAGAAGGGGGTAGCACAGATACGCAGTATTTT.

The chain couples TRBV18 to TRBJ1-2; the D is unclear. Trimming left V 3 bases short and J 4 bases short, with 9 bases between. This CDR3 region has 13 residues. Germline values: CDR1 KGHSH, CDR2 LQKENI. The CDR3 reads CASSPTESYGYTF. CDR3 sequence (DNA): TGTGCCAGCTCACCTACAGAGTCCTATGGCTACACCTTC.

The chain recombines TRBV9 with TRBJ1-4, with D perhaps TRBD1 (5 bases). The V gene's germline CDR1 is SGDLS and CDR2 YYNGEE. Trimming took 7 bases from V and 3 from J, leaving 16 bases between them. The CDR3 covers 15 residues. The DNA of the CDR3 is TGTGCCAGCCGCCGGGACGCTGGGCCTAATGAAAAACTGTTTTTT. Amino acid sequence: CASRRDAGPNEKLFF.

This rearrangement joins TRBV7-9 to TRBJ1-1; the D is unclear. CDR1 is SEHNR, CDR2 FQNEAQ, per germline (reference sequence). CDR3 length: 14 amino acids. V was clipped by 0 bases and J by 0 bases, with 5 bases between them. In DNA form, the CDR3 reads TGTGCCAGCAGCTTAGCAGGGTTGAACACTGAAGCTTTCTTT. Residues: CASSLAGLNTEAFF.

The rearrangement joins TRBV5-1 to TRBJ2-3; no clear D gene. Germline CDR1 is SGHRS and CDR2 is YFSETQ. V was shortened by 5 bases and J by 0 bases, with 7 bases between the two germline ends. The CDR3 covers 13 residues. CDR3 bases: TGCGCCAGCAGGTACTACAGCACAGATACGCAGTATTTT. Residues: CASRYYSTDTQYF.